A selection of T cell receptor beta chains follows, all from one sample in a study of shared clonotypes between healthy human individuals. TCRdb's table, derived via immunoSEQ multiplex PCR, lists solely in-frame clones and lacks some. This table has roughly 590,000 clones, nearly 97% appearing once. The sample was naive CD8+ T cells sorted from blood. These receptors came from a woman aged 25 to 39 in good health. The conserved cysteine and the conserved F or W are not part of the CDR3 here.

v_call cdr3_aa
TRBV9 ASKRGSHSEAF
TRBV6-1 ASSPDRVSYEQY
TRBV28 ASSSWDVTEQY
TRBV28 ASSRRSSYNEQF
TRBV13 ASSPETIEFYNEQF
TRBV5-6 ASSLTSNEQF
TRBV7-9 ASSSLASSTGELF
TRBV5-6 ASRGQKETQY
TRBV28 ASTSRPGGYEQY
TRBV28 ASSSDRESNTGELF
TRBV5-1 ASSLNRQNTDTQY
TRBV4-1 ASSHSGITDTQY
TRBV11-2 ASSLGTGGYEQY
TRBV5-6 ASSFTGGPYEQY
TRBV11-2 ASSLGGDYEQY